The next 14 T cell receptor beta chains were all read from a single sample in a study of CD8 T cells in Susac syndrome. Random hexamers primed reverse transcription of about 0.45 to 1 ug RNA. TCRdb analysed the immunoSEQ multiplex PCR reads with MiXCR anew, one entry per CDR3 protein. Of 330,000 or so distinct CDR3 sequences listed, around 91% are singletons. The material sequenced was CD8+ T cells from PBMCs. The receptors here all came from a human donor with multiple sclerosis.

CDR3 nucleotide sequence: TGTGCCAGCAGCTTGCACGGAGGCACCGGGGAGCTGTTTTTT. Protein product: CASSLHGGTGELFF. The rearrangement joins TRBV7-3 to TRBJ2-2; a possible D gene is TRBD2 (5 bases). The CDR3 contains 14 residues. Per the germline V gene, CDR1 is SGHTA and CDR2 is FQGTGA. Trimming removed 3 bases at V and 4 bases at J, with 9 bases between. The entire variable domain, with the rest obtained from reference TRBV7-3 and TRBJ2-2, is as follows: GAGVSQTPSNKVTEKGKYVELRCDPISGHTALYWYRQSLGQGPEFLIYFQGTGAADDSGLPNDRFFAVRPEGSVSTLKIQRTERGDSAVYLCASSLHGGTGELFFGEGSRLTVL.

The V gene is TRBV20-1, the J gene TRBJ2-1, with TRBD1 matching 7 bases. CDR3 size: 15 residues. V shed 3 bases and J 5 bases; nucleotides not matched to a gene: 10. Per germline, CDR1 DFQATT and CDR2 SNEGSKA (reference sequence). The CDR3 bases are TGCAGTGCTAGTGTGGAGACAGGGTGGGACAATGAGCAGTTCTTC. Amino acid sequence: CSASVETGWDNEQFF.

This clonotype was observed a handful of times. The chain carries TRBV12-3 or TRBV12-4 and TRBJ2-2; D unclear. V was trimmed by 6 bases and J by 6 bases, leaving 2 bases between them. This CDR3 is built from 10 residues. The CDR3 sequence is CASSSGELFF. Written as DNA, the CDR3 is TGTGCCAGCAGCTCCGGGGAGCTGTTTTTT.

The chain employs TRBV7-9 and TRBJ1-2, with a weak D call TRBD1 (6 bases). There are 13 residues in the CDR3. V was pared by 3 bases and J by 4 bases, with 9 bases between. Germline assignment: CDR1 SEHNR and CDR2 FQNEAQ (reference sequence). CDR3 coding DNA: TGTGCCAGCAGCTTCTCGACAGGCTATGGCTACACCTTC. It is translated as CASSFSTGYGYTF. Using reference TRBV7-9 and TRBJ1-2 for the parts outside the CDR3, the full variable domain is DTGVSQNPRHKITKRGQNVTFRCDPISEHNRLYWYRQTLGQGPEFLTYFQNEAQLEKSRLLSDRFSAERPKGSFSTLEIQRTEQGDSAMYLCASSFSTGYGYTFGSGTRLTVV.

This chain uses TRBV15 with TRBJ2-6; 7 bases are shared with TRBD1. The germline V gene encodes CDR1 LNHNV and CDR2 YYDKDF (reference sequence). Unmatched junction bases numbered 5, after V lost 3 bases and J lost 0 bases. The CDR3 length is 17 residues. CDR3 amino acids: CATSRGDRDSGANVLTF. CDR3 bases: TGTGCCACCAGCAGGGGCGACAGGGACTCTGGGGCCAACGTCCTGACTTTC.

This clonotype was seen only once. V and J are TRBV11-2 and TRBJ2-3, with no clear D. With 1 base removed from V and 0 bases from J, the gap between germline ends came to 11 bases. This CDR3 spans 16 amino acids. The germline V gene has CDR1 SGHAT and CDR2 FQNNGV. The CDR3 sequence is CASSLGYTQSTDTQYF. As DNA, the CDR3 is TGTGCCAGCAGCTTAGGGTACACTCAAAGCACAGATACGCAGTATTTT.

J is TRBJ2-2 and V is TRBV3-1; no clear D. The CDR3 has 13 residues. CDR1 and CDR2 (germline): LGHDT, YNNKEL (reference sequence). V was shortened by 0 bases and J by 7 bases, with 6 bases between the two germline ends. The CDR3 coding sequence is TGTGCCAGCAGCCAAGATAAGGGCGGGGAGCTGTTTTTT. It specifies CASSQDKGGELFF.

The chain recombines TRBV7-8 with TRBJ2-7; TRBD1 matches at 7 bases. After removal of 7 bases from V and 1 base from J, the junction contained 7 bases not matched to a gene. The CDR3 extends over 14 amino acids. CDR1 SGHVS and CDR2 FQNEAQ come from the germline V gene. This CDR3 reads CASMNYRGSYEQYF. CDR3 coding DNA: TGTGCCAGCATGAATTACAGGGGATCCTACGAGCAGTACTTC.

The V and J genes are TRBV6-2 or TRBV6-3 and TRBJ2-1; perhaps D is TRBD1 or TRBD2 (5 bases each). CDR1 and CDR2 from the germline V gene are MNHEY and SVGEGT. The CDR3 spans 15 residues. Trimming pared 8 bases from V and 3 bases from J, leaving 17 bases between. As DNA, the CDR3 is TGTGCCAGCGTAACGGGGCCTCCCGTCTACAATGAGCAGTTCTTC. This translates into CASVTGPPVYNEQFF.

This chain connects TRBV9 to TRBJ2-6, with D perhaps assigned TRBD1 or TRBD2 (5 bases each). Germline CDR1 is SGDLS and CDR2 is YYNGEE. The V and J ends lost 4 bases and 0 bases respectively, with 26 bases between them. This CDR3 region has 21 residues. CDR3 loop: CASSHHPGDPSPYSGANVLTF. The CDR3 DNA follows: TGTGCCAGCAGCCACCACCCCGGGGACCCAAGCCCCTACTCTGGGGCCAACGTCCTGACTTTC. The whole variable domain, filled in from reference TRBV9 and TRBJ2-6, reads DSGVTQTPKHLITATGQRVTLRCSPRSGDLSVYWYQQSLDQGLQFLIQYYNGEERAKGNILERFSAQQFPDLHSELNLSSLELGDSALYFCASSHHPGDPSPYSGANVLTFGAGSRLTVL.

This chain uses TRBV12-3 or TRBV12-4 with TRBJ2-3, with 9 bases matching TRBD2. This CDR3 spans 12 amino acids. CDR3 DNA: TGTGTAGCGGGGGAAAGCACAGATACGCAGTATTTT. It yields the protein CVAGESTDTQYF.

The chain is built from TRBV13 and TRBJ2-7; 9 positions agree with TRBD2. The CDR3 loop spans 15 amino acids. The V gene end was trimmed by 7 bases and the J gene end by 5 bases; junction bases not matched to a gene: 12. CDR1 PRHDT and CDR2 FYEKMQ come from the germline V gene (reference sequence). CDR3 region: CASTTAETSGHEQYF. The CDR3 DNA follows: TGTGCCAGCACCACGGCCGAGACTAGCGGCCACGAGCAGTACTTC.

The rearrangement links TRBV7-9 to TRBJ2-1; a possible D gene is TRBD2 (7 bases). Germline V CDR1 and CDR2: SEHNR, FQNEAQ (reference sequence). CDR3 length: 15 residues. Deletions cut 3 bases from V and 8 bases from J, with 17 bases between. In nucleotides, the CDR3 is TGTGCCAGCAGCTTCGAGGGGGGGCCAGGGTATGAGCAGTTCTTC. It specifies CASSFEGGPGYEQFF. The entire variable domain, with the rest obtained from reference TRBV7-9 and TRBJ2-1, is as follows: DTGVSQNPRHKITKRGQNVTFRCDPISEHNRLYWYRQTLGQGPEFLTYFQNEAQLEKSRLLSDRFSAERPKGSFSTLEIQRTEQGDSAMYLCASSFEGGPGYEQFFGPGTRLTVL.

The chain recombines TRBV15 with TRBJ2-7, with D perhaps TRBD1 (5 bases). The CDR3 runs 14 residues. V lost 4 bases and J lost 3, with 13 bases in between. Germline V gene lookup returns CDR1 LNHNV and CDR2 YYDKDF (reference sequence). CDR3 DNA sequence: TGTGCCACCAGCAAGAAGGGGAAAGGCTACGAGCAGTACTTC. Its translation: CATSKKGKGYEQYF.